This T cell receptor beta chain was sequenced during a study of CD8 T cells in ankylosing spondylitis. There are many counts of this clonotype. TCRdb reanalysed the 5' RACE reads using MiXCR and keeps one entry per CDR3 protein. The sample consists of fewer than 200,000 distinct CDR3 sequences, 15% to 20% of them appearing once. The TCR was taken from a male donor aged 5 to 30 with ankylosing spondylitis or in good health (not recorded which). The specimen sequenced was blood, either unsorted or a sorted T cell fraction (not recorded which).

The CDR3 nucleotides read TGTGCCAGCAGCGCGACCCCCGGGAGCAATCAGCCCCAGCATTTT. Translating it yields CASSATPGSNQPQHF. The rearrangement links TRBV9 to TRBJ1-5, with unresolved D. Trimming left V 3 bases short and J 1 base short, with 11 bases between. Germline CDR1 is SGDLS and CDR2 is YYNGEE. The CDR3 is made up of 15 amino acids.